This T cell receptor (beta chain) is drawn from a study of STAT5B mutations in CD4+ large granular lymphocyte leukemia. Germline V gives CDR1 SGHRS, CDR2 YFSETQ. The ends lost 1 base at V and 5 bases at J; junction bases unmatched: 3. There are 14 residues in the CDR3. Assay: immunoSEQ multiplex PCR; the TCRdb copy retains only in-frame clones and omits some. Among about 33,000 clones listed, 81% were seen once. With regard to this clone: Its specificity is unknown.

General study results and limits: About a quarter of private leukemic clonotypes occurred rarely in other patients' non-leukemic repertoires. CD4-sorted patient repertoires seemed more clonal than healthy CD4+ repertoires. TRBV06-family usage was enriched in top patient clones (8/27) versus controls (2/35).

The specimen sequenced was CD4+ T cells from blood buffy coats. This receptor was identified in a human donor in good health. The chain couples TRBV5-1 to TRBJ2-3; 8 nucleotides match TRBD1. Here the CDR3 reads CASSLQGAGDTQYF. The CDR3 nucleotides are TGCGCCAGCAGCTTGCAGGGGGCTGGAGATACGCAGTATTTT.